This T cell receptor (beta chain) emerged from a study of blood T cell repertoires in COVID-19. About the study: In each case, the material was cDNA or gDNA derived from T cells, B-cell-depleted T cells, or PBMCs.

Participants were aged about 18 to 100 years from around 26 US areas. CDR3 length: 15 amino acids. CDR1 and CDR2 from the germline V gene are LNHDA and SQIVND (reference sequence). Trimming cost V 5 bases and J 6 bases; bases outside gene matches: 5. In the authors' workflow: It was from reference gene primer amplification that nucleated cell counts were estimated. Assay: immunoSEQ multiplex PCR; the TCRdb copy retains only in-frame clones and omits some. That table supplies the V and J calls and clone size; D and trimming were determined from the DNA. The data contain roughly 58,000 clones, 72% of them singletons.

The TCR comes from a woman aged 60-75 years who had been exposed to COVID-19. The sequencing sample was made of PBMCs or T cells enriched from blood (not recorded which). The V and J genes are TRBV19 and TRBJ2-2; 11 nucleotides line up with TRBD2. The chain's CDR3 is CASSSTSGKAGELFF. CDR3 bases: TGTGCCAGTAGTTCGACTAGCGGGAAAGCCGGGGAGCTGTTTTTT.